This T cell receptor (beta chain) was documented in a study of cytomegalovirus exposure and HLA in healthy donors (dated by TCRdb to 2017 to 2019). At the level of the whole study: According to a later analysis, one platform produced both the roughly 120 validation repertoires and the 730 or so repertoires of the first cohort. The study was designed to test whether signatures of past pathogen exposure could be identified by cataloging public T cell receptors. Along with the roughly 610-subject first cohort, a separate validation cohort of approximately 110 different subjects was used. To predict cytomegalovirus infection status, the study combined high-throughput TCR immunosequencing, statistical association of individual TCRs with disease status, and machine learning.

The investigation overall reported the following: The authors suggested that the approach could potentially be generalized to other disease states and immunological phenotypes. The classifier was reported to diagnose cytomegalovirus status with high specificity and sensitivity in both the original cohort and the validation cohort. A later analysis had no HLA typing for the validation cohort, so co-occurrence there was scored across all 110 or so repertoires. Most TCR sequences were seen in very few donors, while some public TCRs were found in many individuals. In the study, some 160 TCR beta chains were listed as associated with cytomegalovirus. A later analysis found that TCRs clustered in the first cohort also tended to co-occur in the 120 validation repertoires, with more than 90% of cluster scores above 0. A few of the identified cytomegalovirus-associated TCR beta chains were confirmed in vitro to be specific for cytomegalovirus antigens.

Receptor libraries were prepared by the immunoSEQ multiplex PCR assay. Per the source publication's procedure: A statistical classification framework was developed to diagnose cytomegalovirus status using the catalog of TCR beta chain sequences. TCRdb stores this immuneACCESS table with in-frame sequences only. Part of the clones is absent; in the studies checked, under half of the shortfall reflects unresolved V genes, and no reason is known for the rest. The V and J calls and clone size were taken over from that table, and D and trimming were inferred from the DNA. The sample profile shows some 350,000 clones; 75% to 90% of them were found once. More than 0.9% of the sample goes to the ten largest clones. Concerning this clone: Which antigen it targets is not known. The record has no base qualities; no much larger clone is one base away.

The donors belonged to the validation cohort of roughly 120 subjects, which was separate from the roughly 700-subject first cohort. The receptor comes from a woman aged 25 to 39 in good health and CMV-seropositive. The sequenced material came from PBMCs.

The CDR3: CASITGGSTEAFF. The DNA is as follows: TGTGCCAGCATAACGGGGGGGAGCACTGAAGCTTTCTTT. The sequence joins TRBV6-1 to TRBJ1-1; perhaps TRBD1 is the D gene, with 5 bases matching. V and J are truncated by 7 bases and 4 bases respectively, leaving an intervening sequence of 13 bases. CDR1 and CDR2 (MNHNS, SASEGT) derive from the germline V gene. The CDR3 covers 13 residues, taking in both the cysteine and the phenylalanine. Just the 39-base CDR3 DNA is kept, in frame starting at base 1.